These 32 T cell receptor beta chains originate from one sample sequenced in a study of shared clonotypes between healthy human individuals. Assay: immunoSEQ multiplex PCR; the TCRdb copy retains only in-frame clones and omits some. The table shows around 690,000 clones, with about 92% occurring only once. Sequencing was performed on memory CD8+ T cells from PBMCs. The sample's subset: CD45RO+ cells pooled with CCR7-negative TemRA cells. These receptors all stem from a man in his late teens or twenties in good health. Some clones in this sample may be carry-over from other donors' samples.

The chain carries TRBV4-1 and TRBJ2-7; maybe TRBD1 (5 bases). The CDR3 consists of 19 residues. V lost 4 bases to trimming and J lost 3 bases, with 28 bases between them. Germline V lookup: CDR1 MGHRA, CDR2 YSYEKL. The CDR3 sequence is CASSLDDRSQGLPDYEQYF. CDR3 DNA sequence: TGCGCCAGCAGCCTCGACGACAGAAGTCAGGGATTACCCGACTACGAGCAGTACTTC.

As DNA, the CDR3 is TGTGCCCTCAGGACACCCCTGGGGGAGCAGTACTTC. This encodes CALRTPLGEQYF. The V and J genes are TRBV6-1 and TRBJ2-7; tentatively, D is TRBD1 (5 bases). V lost 11 bases and J lost 7, with 18 bases in between. CDR1 and CDR2 (germline): MNHNS, SASEGT. The CDR3 loop spans 12 amino acids.

The rearrangement links TRBV5-1 to TRBJ2-7; weak D call: TRBD1 (6 bases). CDR3 length equals 14 residues. V was clipped by 0 bases and J by 4 bases, with 11 bases between them. CDR1 SGHRS and CDR2 YFSETQ come from the germline V gene. The CDR3 region is CASSLERTVYEQYF. CDR3 DNA: TGCGCCAGCAGCTTGGAGCGGACAGTTTACGAGCAGTACTTC.

The rearrangement links TRBV28 to TRBJ2-7; TRBD2 matches at 7 bases. From germline, CDR1 is MDHEN and CDR2 SYDVKM. This CDR3 has 16 amino acids. Trimming removed 5 bases from V and 3 bases from J; junction bases left unmatched: 13. CDR3 nucleotide sequence: TGTGCCAGCAGTACACCCGCCTGGCGGGAGTTCTACGAGCAGTACTTC. It codes for CASSTPAWREFYEQYF.

This clone was found a few times. The chain links TRBV6-1 to TRBJ1-5; 10 bases agree with TRBD1. CDR1 and CDR2 from the germline V gene are MNHNS and SASEGT. CDR3 size: 15 residues. The ends lost 3 bases at V and 1 base at J; junction bases unmatched: 0. CDR3 loop: CASSEDRGSNQPQHF. For the CDR3, the DNA is TGTGCCAGCAGTGAGGACAGGGGGAGCAATCAGCCCCAGCATTTT.

The CDR3 protein is CASSYSASGQETQYF. The CDR3 DNA sequence: TGTGCCAGCAGTTACTCGGCTAGCGGCCAAGAGACCCAGTACTTC. The rearrangement joins TRBV6-5 to TRBJ2-5; 7 positions match TRBD2. This CDR3 spans 15 amino acids. V was clipped by 0 bases and J by 1 base; unmatched bases: 2. Germline V lookup: CDR1 MNHEY, CDR2 SVGAGI.

V usage is TRBV19 and J usage is TRBJ2-7; no clear D. Trimming took off 5 bases at V and 2 bases at J, with 13 bases between the two ends. The CDR3 length is 14 residues. Germline loops: CDR1 LNHDA, CDR2 SQIVND (reference sequence). The CDR3: CASSPRTRPYEQYF. The CDR3 coding sequence is TGTGCCAGTAGTCCAAGGACGCGCCCCTACGAGCAGTACTTC.

The rearrangement links TRBV28 to TRBJ2-5, with D perhaps TRBD1 (6 bases). CDR3 length equals 14 residues. The V and J ends lost 4 bases and 5 bases respectively, with 14 bases between them. CDR1 MDHEN and CDR2 SYDVKM come from the germline V gene. CDR3 DNA sequence: TGTGCCAGCAGTTACCCAGGGGTCGGGGAGACCCAGTACTTC. Its protein product is CASSYPGVGETQYF.

The chain recombines TRBV6-6 with TRBJ2-7; D is possibly TRBD1 (5 bases). CDR1 and CDR2 from the germline V gene are MNHNY and SVGAGI (reference sequence). V was clipped by 6 bases and J by 5 bases, with 8 bases between them. The CDR3 extends over 11 amino acids. The CDR3 nucleotides are TGTGCCAGCAGGGGGCTCAACGAGCAGTACTTC. Its translation: CASRGLNEQYF.

J is TRBJ1-1 and V is TRBV27; TRBD1 matches at 9 bases. Germline V gene lookup returns CDR1 MNHEY and CDR2 SMNVEV (reference sequence). This CDR3 region has 16 residues. The trim removed 6 bases at V and 7 bases at J, leaving 15 bases unmatched. CDR3 sequence (DNA): TGTGCCAGCAGGAACAATCCGGGACAGGGTAGGGGTGAAGCTTTCTTT. Its translation: CASRNNPGQGRGEAFF.

The chain uses TRBV27 and TRBJ2-1; no firm D call. CDR1 and CDR2 (germline): MNHEY, SMNVEV (reference sequence). V was pared by 0 bases and J by 8 bases, with 5 bases between. The length of the CDR3 is 12 residues. The CDR3 protein is CASSLSGHEQFF. The CDR3 DNA is TGTGCCAGCAGTTTATCGGGTCATGAGCAGTTCTTC.

The chain employs TRBV28 and TRBJ1-5; 8 bases agree with TRBD1. This CDR3 spans 18 amino acids. V was pared by 7 bases and J by 4 bases, with 18 bases of the junction left unmatched. Germline CDR1 MDHEN, CDR2 SYDVKM. The CDR3 region is CASTGDRLGPATNQPQHF. CDR3 nucleotide sequence: TGTGCCAGCACCGGGGACAGGTTGGGCCCCGCAACAAATCAGCCCCAGCATTTT. Full variable domain (rest looked up from reference TRBV28 and TRBJ1-5): DVKVTQSSRYLVKRTGEKVFLECVQDMDHENMFWYRQDPGLGLRLIYFSYDVKMKEKGDIPEGYSVSREKKERFSLILESASTNQTSMYLCASTGDRLGPATNQPQHFGDGTRLSIL.

This sequence joins TRBV19 and TRBJ2-4; the D gene is possibly TRBD2 (6 bases). CDR1 is LNHDA, CDR2 SQIVND, per germline (reference sequence). This CDR3 region has 16 residues. Trimming left V 4 bases short and J 1 base short, with 14 bases between. The CDR3 DNA is TGTGCCAGTAGTACTCGTCGGGAGCGGGCCAAAAACATTCAGTACTTC. Protein sequence: CASSTRRERAKNIQYF.

The table lists this clone with a few counts. V gene TRBV7-2 combines with J gene TRBJ2-1; the match to TRBD2 covers 10 bases. Germline loops: CDR1 SGHTA, CDR2 FQGNSA. After removal of 2 bases from V and 2 bases from J, the junction contained 6 bases not matched to a gene. The CDR3 is made up of 17 amino acids. The CDR3 loop reads CASSLLAGVLTYNEQFF. The CDR3 region has the DNA TGTGCCAGCAGCTTACTAGCGGGAGTCCTAACCTACAATGAGCAGTTCTTC. The full variable domain, its missing parts supplied by reference TRBV7-2 and TRBJ2-1, is GAGVSQSPSNKVTEKGKDVELRCDPISGHTALYWYRQSLGQGLEFLIYFQGNSAPDKSGLPSDRFSAERTGGSVSTLTIQRTQQEDSAVYLCASSLLAGVLTYNEQFFGPGTRLTVL.

This chain connects TRBV6-5 to TRBJ2-1; D not certain. The germline V gene encodes CDR1 MNHEY and CDR2 SVGAGI. Trimming removed 0 bases from V and 3 bases from J, with 6 bases in between. The CDR3 totals 14 residues. CDR3 nucleotides: TGTGCCAGCAGTTACTCAAACAACTACAATGAGCAGTTCTTC. This encodes CASSYSNNYNEQFF.

V is TRBV6-5 and J is TRBJ1-4, with D maybe TRBD1 (5 bases). Per the germline V gene, CDR1 is MNHEY and CDR2 is SVGAGI. Trimming pared 7 bases from V and 12 bases from J, leaving 15 bases between. CDR3 length: 12 residues. The CDR3 is CASKTGPGELFF. In DNA form, the CDR3 reads TGTGCCAGCAAGACTGGGCCGGGGGAACTGTTTTTT.

The chain employs TRBV27 and TRBJ2-7, with TRBD2 as a possible D gene (7 bases). V was pared by 6 bases and J by 6 bases, with 18 bases between. Germline CDR1 is MNHEY and CDR2 is SMNVEV (reference sequence). This CDR3 has 14 amino acids. CDR3 sequence reads: CASRERGGYGEQYF. The CDR3 region has the DNA TGTGCCAGCAGAGAGAGGGGGGGGTATGGCGAGCAGTACTTC.

The rearrangement joins TRBV4-2 to TRBJ2-1; a weak D match, TRBD2 (6 bases). V lost 2 bases and J lost 6, with 20 bases in between. Germline CDR1 and CDR2: LGHNA and YNFKEQ. The CDR3 contains 17 residues. The CDR3 spells CASSQSSRDSPLNEQFF. CDR3 nucleotide sequence: TGTGCCAGCAGCCAATCAAGCCGGGACTCTCCCCTCAATGAGCAGTTCTTC.

This chain uses TRBV12-1 with TRBJ1-3; TRBD1, as called in the table, went unchecked against the DNA. TRBV12-1 is a pseudogene segment. The CDR3 is 24 residues long. The CDR3 here is CASSFDPNLKTGQGLLSSGNTIYF. For the CDR3, the DNA is TGTGCCAGCAGCTTTGACCCAAATCTAAAAACGGGACAGGGACTATTGAGTTCAGGAAACACCATATATTTT.

This sequence joins TRBV13 and TRBJ2-5; 11 bases fit TRBD2. Germline CDR1 PRHDT, CDR2 FYEKMQ (reference sequence). CDR3 length equals 15 residues. The trim removed 5 bases at V and 5 bases at J, leaving 7 bases unmatched. DNA for the CDR3: TGTGCCAGCAGCGTTAGCGGGAGGGCCGTCGAGACCCAGTACTTC. Its protein product is CASSVSGRAVETQYF.

The V call is TRBV13, the J call TRBJ2-7, with D perhaps TRBD1 (6 bases). Germline CDR1 and CDR2: PRHDT and FYEKMQ (reference sequence). The CDR3 consists of 17 residues. V was clipped by 4 bases and J by 5 bases, with 24 bases between them. For the CDR3, the DNA is TGTGCCAGCAGCTCGGACAGTGTGCGAGGGGATTGGAACGAGCAGTACTTC. It translates to CASSSDSVRGDWNEQYF.

This chain uses TRBV4-1 with TRBJ1-1, with D uncertain. This CDR3 is built from 14 residues. Per germline, CDR1 MGHRA and CDR2 YSYEKL. V shed 6 bases and J shed 1 base, with 12 bases lying between them. CDR3 protein: CASRPRRGNTEAFF. CDR3 DNA sequence: TGCGCCAGCAGGCCCCGTCGGGGGAACACTGAAGCTTTCTTT.

This clone appeared once. The chain joins TRBV29-1 to TRBJ1-2; maybe TRBD1 (5 bases). The CDR3 length is 12 residues. Per germline, CDR1 SQVTM and CDR2 ANQGSEA. The ends were cut back, 4 bases at V and 5 bases at J, with 11 bases in the middle. The CDR3 DNA follows: TGCAGCGTTGGGGACGGATTATATGGCTACACCTTC. The encoded protein is CSVGDGLYGYTF.

The V and J genes are TRBV11-2 and TRBJ2-6; D is unresolved. V was trimmed by 7 bases and J by 1 base, leaving 8 bases between them. There are 14 residues in the CDR3. Germline values: CDR1 SGHAT, CDR2 FQNNGV. CDR3 in DNA: TGTGCCAGCACCGAACCATCTGGGGCCAACGTCCTGACTTTC. Translating it yields CASTEPSGANVLTF.

V gene TRBV5-1 combines with J gene TRBJ2-6; 8 bases are a match to TRBD1. Per germline, CDR1 SGHRS and CDR2 YFSETQ. V gave up 6 bases and J gave up 1 base; unmatched junction bases: 12. The CDR3 spans 18 residues. The CDR3 DNA reads TGCGCCAGCACGCTGAAGGACAGGGTTCTATCTGGGGCCAACGTCCTGACTTTC. Protein: CASTLKDRVLSGANVLTF.

In DNA, the CDR3 is TGTGCCAGTAGTGAACGGGACAGGGAGGCAGAGACCCAGTACTTC. It is translated as CASSERDREAETQYF. The V call is TRBV19, the J call TRBJ2-5, with 9 bases aligning to TRBD1. Germline CDR1 LNHDA, CDR2 SQIVND (reference sequence). The CDR3 has 15 residues. J gave up 4 bases and V 5 bases, and 8 bases lay outside the gene matches.

This clone was seen a single time. The chain employs TRBV27 and TRBJ2-3; D gene uncertain. The germline V gene has CDR1 MNHEY and CDR2 SMNVEV (reference sequence). The CDR3 spans 13 residues. Trimming stripped 3 bases from V and 5 bases from J, with 9 bases between. CDR3 region: CASSFDDLDTQYF. The CDR3 nucleotides read TGTGCCAGCAGTTTCGATGATTTAGATACGCAGTATTTT.

CDR3 in DNA: TGTGCCAGCAGCTACGGACAGGGGAGCTCTGGAAACACCATATATTTT. Translation gives CASSYGQGSSGNTIYF. The rearrangement links TRBV13 to TRBJ1-3; 9 bases map to TRBD1. Trimming cost V 4 bases and J 0 bases; bases outside gene matches: 4. The CDR3 runs to 16 residues. Germline V gene data show CDR1 as PRHDT and CDR2 as FYEKMQ (reference sequence).

This chain joins TRBV28 and TRBJ2-2; D is undetermined. Trimming removed 6 bases at V and 2 bases at J, with 22 bases between. Germline loops: CDR1 MDHEN, CDR2 SYDVKM. This CDR3 is 18 amino acids long. The CDR3 DNA follows: TGTGCCAGCAGCCACCCCTTTTCGTCAACCAGAAACACCGGGGAGCTGTTTTTT. The encoded protein is CASSHPFSSTRNTGELFF.

The J gene is TRBJ2-7, the V gene TRBV6-5; a weak D match, TRBD2 (5 bases). This CDR3 is 14 amino acids long. V shed 11 bases and J shed 3 bases, with 20 bases lying between them. Germline values: CDR1 MNHEY, CDR2 SVGAGI. CDR3: CAVESPVARYEQYF. The CDR3, as DNA: TGTGCCGTCGAAAGTCCTGTAGCGCGCTACGAGCAGTACTTC.

The rearrangement uses TRBV5-6 and TRBJ2-7, with D perhaps TRBD1 or TRBD2 (6 bases each). CDR1 and CDR2 from the germline V gene are SGHDT and YYEEEE. The CDR3 has 14 residues. V was cut by 5 bases and J by 6 bases, with 18 bases left in between. As DNA, the CDR3 is TGTGCCAGCAGTCCCGGGACGGGGGCGGCCGAGCAGTACTTC. Translation gives CASSPGTGAAEQYF.

Remarks on this clone: The DNA is left out, because the CDR3 cannot be placed on it with certainty; the CDR3 is given as TCRdb lists it. The chain recombines TRBV28 with TRBJ1-4. Per germline, CDR1 MDHEN and CDR2 SYDVKM. The CDR3 comprises 14 residues, both ends counted. The CDR3 reads CASSLLGEEKNCFF.